Listed here are 27 T cell receptor beta chains from one sample, sequenced in a study of Ad26.COV2.S vaccination and SARS-CoV-2 variants. Data came from immunoSEQ multiplex PCR; TCRdb stores just in-frame clones and leaves some out. In the table there are more than 150,000 clones, roughly 85% of which are singletons. The sample consisted of peripheral blood, taken after recovery from COVID-19. The receptors originated from a human donor who had recovered from COVID-19.

The chain is built from TRBV7-9 and TRBJ2-2; D is ambiguous. This CDR3 comprises 15 residues. V lost 1 base to trimming and J lost 1 base, with 7 bases between them. The V gene's germline CDR1 is SEHNR and CDR2 FQNEAQ (reference sequence). In DNA, the CDR3 is TGTGCCAGCAGCTTAGATCCAGGGAACACCGGGGAGCTGTTTTTT. It yields the protein CASSLDPGNTGELFF.

This chain connects TRBV24-1 to TRBJ1-1; D not resolved. This CDR3 comprises 15 residues. Per the germline V gene, CDR1 is KGHDR and CDR2 is SFDVKD. Trimming removed 5 bases at V and 2 bases at J, with 14 bases between. The CDR3: CATSGRDLENTEAFF. The CDR3 DNA reads as TGTGCCACCAGTGGTAGGGATTTGGAAAACACTGAAGCTTTCTTT.

V and J are TRBV5-4 and TRBJ1-6; TRBD1 aligns across 10 bases. The V gene end was trimmed by 4 bases and the J gene end by 10 bases; junction bases not matched to a gene: 8. The CDR3 covers 15 residues. CDR1 SGHNT and CDR2 YYREEE come from the germline V gene (reference sequence). The CDR3 here is CASSQPGQGFSPLHF. The CDR3 nucleotides are TGTGCCAGCAGCCAGCCGGGACAGGGGTTCTCACCCCTCCACTTT.

This rearrangement joins TRBV11-2 to TRBJ1-2, with a weak D call TRBD1 (6 bases). This CDR3 contains 15 residues. CDR1 is SGHAT, CDR2 FQNNGV, per germline. V was cut by 1 base and J by 7 bases, with 16 bases left in between. DNA for the CDR3: TGTGCCAGCAGCTTAGGTCAGGGGAATTTCGGTGGCTACACCTTC. Residues: CASSLGQGNFGGYTF.

This chain links TRBV27 with TRBJ2-1, with D hard to call. Trimming pared 3 bases from V and 8 bases from J, leaving 11 bases between. The length of the CDR3 is 13 residues. In germline, CDR1 is MNHEY, CDR2 SMNVEV (reference sequence). CDR3 sequence: CASSLISIHEQFF. The CDR3 DNA reads TGTGCCAGCAGTTTGATTAGCATACATGAGCAGTTCTTC.

The chain is built from TRBV30 and TRBJ1-1; D is undetermined. The CDR3 length is 10 residues. V lost 1 base and J 4 bases, leaving 1 base between the germline ends. Germline CDR1 and CDR2: GTSNPN and SVGIG (reference sequence). CDR3 residues: CAWSATEAFF. The CDR3 region has the DNA TGTGCCTGGAGTGCCACTGAAGCTTTCTTT.

This sequence joins TRBV30 and TRBJ1-3, with D hard to call. V lost 1 base to trimming and J lost 1 base, with 5 bases between them. The CDR3 loop spans 13 amino acids. CDR1 GTSNPN and CDR2 SVGIG come from the germline V gene (reference sequence). CDR3: CAWSEGSGNTIYF. The CDR3 DNA follows: TGTGCCTGGAGTGAGGGATCTGGAAACACCATATATTTT. Complete variable domain (other parts from reference TRBV30 and TRBJ1-3): SQTIHQWPATLVQPVGSPLSLECTVEGTSNPNLYWYRQAAGRGLQLLFYSVGIGQISSEVPQNLSASRPQDRQFILSSKKLLLSDSGFYLCAWSEGSGNTIYFGEGSWLTVV.

This clone was counted between two and nine times. The chain uses TRBV27 and TRBJ1-1; unclear D gene. Germline CDR1 MNHEY, CDR2 SMNVEV (reference sequence). The CDR3 length is 11 residues. The ends were cut back, 7 bases at V and 5 bases at J, with 8 bases in the middle. The CDR3: CASNTGTEAFF. The CDR3 DNA reads TGTGCCAGCAATACCGGGACTGAAGCTTTCTTT.

The CDR3: CASSPPWTENLYEQYF. The CDR3 region has the DNA TGTGCCAGCTCACCTCCTTGGACCGAGAATCTTTACGAGCAGTACTTC. This rearrangement joins TRBV18 to TRBJ2-7; D uncertain. This CDR3 has 16 residues. CDR1 and CDR2 (germline): KGHSH, LQKENI. Trimming cost V 3 bases and J 4 bases, with 19 bases left between them.

The chain has TRBV5-1 and TRBJ2-7; perhaps TRBD2 as D (5 bases). This CDR3 is built from 14 residues. V shed 2 bases and J shed 3 bases, with 12 bases lying between them. Germline V gene sequence: CDR1 SGHRS, CDR2 YFSETQ. In nucleotides, the CDR3 is TGCGCCAGCAGCTTCCGACCCGGGGACTACGAGCAGTACTTC. Translating it yields CASSFRPGDYEQYF.

This sequence joins TRBV11-1 and TRBJ2-2, with D unclear. The V end lost 1 base, the J end lost 5 bases, and 5 bases lay between the germline ends. CDR1 and CDR2 (germline): SGHAT, FQDESV (reference sequence). This CDR3 region has 13 residues. CDR3 DNA: TGTGCCAGCAGCTTAGGAGGTACCGGGGAGCTGTTTTTT. It encodes CASSLGGTGELFF.

This clone was seen a handful of times. The rearrangement links TRBV6-5 to TRBJ1-2, with TRBD1 matching 9 bases. V shed 2 bases, J shed 7 bases, and the junction held 5 bases outside the gene matches. CDR1 is MNHEY and CDR2 is SVGAGI in the germline V gene. This CDR3 has 14 residues. CDR3 in DNA: TGTGCCAGCAGTTACACCGGGACAGGGTCTGGCTACACCTTC. Protein: CASSYTGTGSGYTF.

CDR3: CASRIWTGGEGEQFF. CDR3 bases: TGTGCCAGCAGGATATGGACAGGGGGCGAGGGTGAGCAGTTCTTC. The gene calls are TRBV6-5 and TRBJ2-1; 11 bases are shared with TRBD1. The CDR3 covers 15 residues. Germline V gene lookup returns CDR1 MNHEY and CDR2 SVGAGI. Trimming cost V 6 bases and J 9 bases; bases outside gene matches: 10.

The chain has TRBV7-3 and TRBJ2-7, with D possibly matching TRBD1 (6 bases). V was cut by 0 bases and J by 1 base, with 10 bases left in between. The CDR3 loop spans 15 amino acids. Germline V gene sequence: CDR1 SGHTA, CDR2 FQGTGA. This CDR3 reads CASSLTAGASYEQYF. CDR3 nucleotides: TGTGCCAGCAGCTTAACCGCAGGGGCTTCCTACGAGCAGTACTTC.

J is TRBJ2-1 and V is TRBV7-3; TRBD2 might be the D (5 bases). Looked up from germline, CDR1 is SGHTA and CDR2 is FQGTGA. The CDR3 is made up of 17 amino acids. V dropped 5 bases and J dropped 6 bases, with 23 bases sitting between them. In nucleotides, the CDR3 is TGTGCCAGCAGCGTGGACTCGGCGGTAGTGGGTCGCAATGAGCAGTTCTTC. It encodes CASSVDSAVVGRNEQFF.

This sequence joins TRBV3-1 (or the pseudogene TRBV3-2) and TRBJ2-3; D might be TRBD2 (5 bases). Trimming left V 3 bases short and J 4 bases short, with 14 bases between. CDR1 and CDR2 (germline): LGHDT, YNNKEL (reference sequence). The CDR3 consists of 15 residues. The CDR3 coding sequence is TGTGCCAGCAGCCAGAGACGAAAGGGAGCAGATACGCAGTATTTT. This codes for CASSQRRKGADTQYF.

The chain joins TRBV6-5 to TRBJ2-7; D possibly corresponds to TRBD1 (6 bases). The CDR3 sequence is 13 residues long. The germline CDR1 and CDR2 sequences are MNHEY and SVGAGI. V dropped 6 bases and J dropped 2 bases, with 11 bases sitting between them. The CDR3 DNA sequence: TGTGCCAGCAGGAAGGACAGTGCCTACGAGCAGTACTTC. Its translation: CASRKDSAYEQYF.

The chain combines TRBV9 with TRBJ2-1; 10 bases fit TRBD2. The CDR3 runs 17 residues. From germline, CDR1 is SGDLS and CDR2 YYNGEE. V shed 0 bases, J shed 4 bases, and the junction held 7 bases outside the gene matches. Here the CDR3 DNA reads TGTGCCAGCAGCGTAGGTCCTAGCGGGGGCCATTACAATGAGCAGTTCTTC. This sequence encodes CASSVGPSGGHYNEQFF.

This chain uses TRBV5-4 with TRBJ2-7, with 13 bases lining up with TRBD2. CDR3 length equals 17 residues. V gave up 0 bases and J gave up 0 bases; unmatched junction bases: 3. Looked up from germline, CDR1 is SGHNT and CDR2 is YYREEE (reference sequence). CDR3 residues: CASSLVRTSGGSYEQYF. CDR3 sequence (DNA): TGTGCCAGCAGCTTGGTCCGGACTAGCGGGGGCTCCTACGAGCAGTACTTC.

The V gene is TRBV18, the J gene TRBJ1-4; 7 nucleotides agree with TRBD1. The CDR3 covers 15 residues. The germline gives CDR1 KGHSH, CDR2 LQKENI. J was trimmed by 7 bases and V by 2 bases; bases with no gene match: 7. CDR3 nucleotides: TGTGCCAGCTCACCAGAGGGGGCTCTCCCTGAAAAACTGTTTTTT. This codes for CASSPEGALPEKLFF.

This clone was observed a single time. The J gene is TRBJ1-2, the V gene TRBV19; 8 bases line up with TRBD1. V dropped 3 bases and J dropped 7; count of bases not matched to a gene: 10. Germline CDR1 LNHDA, CDR2 SQIVND (reference sequence). The CDR3 is made up of 15 amino acids. In DNA, the CDR3 is TGTGCCAGTAGTATGTCGCTGACAGGGGAAAGTGGCTACACCTTC. This sequence encodes CASSMSLTGESGYTF.

The V call is TRBV20-1, the J call TRBJ1-2; D call uncertain. Germline V gene sequence: CDR1 DFQATT, CDR2 SNEGSKA (reference sequence). The V end was cut by 3 bases, the J end by 2 bases, with 10 bases between. The CDR3 covers 13 residues. This CDR3 is CSASHGFNYGYTF. The CDR3 DNA reads as TGCAGTGCTAGTCACGGTTTCAACTATGGCTACACCTTC.

This clone was seen only once. This same CDR3 is encoded by further DNA sequences in the sample. This chain uses TRBV6-5 with TRBJ2-2; D call uncertain. Per the germline V gene, CDR1 is MNHEY and CDR2 is SVGAGI. The CDR3 is 12 amino acids. The V end was cut by 4 bases, the J end by 5 bases, with 5 bases between. In nucleotides, the CDR3 is TGTGCCAGCAGTTCCTATACCGGGGAGCTGTTTTTT. Amino acid sequence: CASSSYTGELFF.

The rearrangement links TRBV6-5 to TRBJ1-2; D ambiguous. The CDR3 consists of 14 residues. Trimming took 8 bases from V and 2 from J, leaving 15 bases between them. Germline values: CDR1 MNHEY, CDR2 SVGAGI. The CDR3 sequence: CASVEGPENYGYTF. Written as DNA, the CDR3 is TGTGCCAGCGTCGAAGGTCCGGAAAACTATGGCTACACCTTC.

The CDR3 loop reads CASSVGGNPTDTQYF. The CDR3, as DNA: TGTGCCAGCAGCGTAGGTGGGAATCCCACAGATACGCAGTATTTT. The chain couples TRBV9 to TRBJ2-3; no clear D. The V end lost 0 bases, the J end lost 2 bases, and 10 bases lay between the germline ends. This CDR3 spans 15 amino acids. In germline, CDR1 is SGDLS, CDR2 YYNGEE.

This clone was seen a few times. The chain recombines TRBV6-5 with TRBJ2-7; D perhaps matches TRBD1 (5 bases). Germline V lookup: CDR1 MNHEY, CDR2 SVGAGI. Trimming cost V 6 bases and J 5 bases, with 14 bases left between them. CDR3 length equals 13 residues. This CDR3 is CASRELGVHEQYF. Here the CDR3 DNA reads TGTGCCAGCAGGGAGCTAGGGGTCCACGAGCAGTACTTC.

This rearrangement joins TRBV5-6 to TRBJ2-7; 8 bases line up with TRBD1. The CDR3 totals 16 residues. The germline V gene encodes CDR1 SGHDT and CDR2 YYEEEE. The trim removed 0 bases at V and 0 bases at J, leaving 5 bases unmatched. The CDR3 protein is CASSLVQGASSYEQYF. CDR3 in DNA: TGTGCCAGCAGCTTGGTGCAGGGGGCATCCTCCTACGAGCAGTACTTC. Together with reference TRBV5-6 and TRBJ2-7, the CDR3 gives the full variable domain: DAGVTQSPTHLIKTRGQQVTLRCSPKSGHDTVSWYQQALGQGPQFIFQYYEEEERQRGNFPDRFSGHQFPNYSSELNVNALLLGDSALYLCASSLVQGASSYEQYFGPGTRLTVT.